This entry lists 3 T cell receptor beta chains sequenced from one sample in a study of shared clonotypes between healthy human individuals. Repertoires were generated with immunoSEQ multiplex PCR, while TCRdb's copy carries only in-frame clones and drops some. The sample comprises roughly 2.5 million clones, around nine tenths of which are singletons, and roughly 0.15% rests with the top ten. Sequenced material: naive CD4+ T cells sorted from blood. The sample's subset: CD45RA+ positively selected. The origin of the receptors is a man in his late teens or twenties in good health.

The sample holds a few counts of this clone. This chain joins TRBV7-9 and TRBJ1-5; 8 positions agree with TRBD1. V lost 4 bases and J lost 6; bases outside the gene matches: 8. The germline CDR1 and CDR2 sequences are SEHNR and FQNEAQ (reference sequence). The CDR3 length is 15 residues. CDR3 sequence reads: CASSYTGQGVQPQHF. In nucleotides, the CDR3 is TGTGCCAGCAGCTACACCGGACAGGGAGTTCAGCCCCAGCATTTT.

The rearrangement links TRBV5-1 to TRBJ2-1; tentatively, D is TRBD1 (6 bases). The V end was cut by 3 bases, the J end by 0 bases, with 13 bases between. CDR1 and CDR2 (germline): SGHRS, YFSETQ. This CDR3 comprises 16 residues. CDR3 DNA: TGCGCCAGCAGCTCGGCAGGGGCGAGCTCCTACAATGAGCAGTTCTTC. It specifies CASSSAGASSYNEQFF.

The chain employs TRBV4-1 and TRBJ1-5, with 7 bases identical to TRBD1. Germline assignment: CDR1 MGHRA and CDR2 YSYEKL. Trimming at V came to 4 bases and at J to 3 bases, leaving 3 bases not matched to a gene. The CDR3 runs to 14 residues. CDR3 DNA: TGCGCCAGCAGCCGGGACAGAGCCAATCAGCCCCAGCATTTT. This sequence encodes CASSRDRANQPQHF.